This T cell receptor beta chain originates from a study of blood T cell repertoires in COVID-19. This clone was recorded once. The CDR3 length is 16 residues. CDR1 and CDR2 (germline): SGHVS, FQNEAQ. The J segment lost 15 bases and the V segment lost 0 bases, leaving 10 bases of the junction unmatched. Original methodology: Counts of nucleated cells, estimated from reference gene primer amplification, were obtained. Libraries were prepared by immunoSEQ multiplex PCR; TCRdb keeps only in-frame clonotypes and omits some of them. That table is the source of V, J and clone size, and D and trimming were worked out from the DNA. The table lists about 250,000 clones, roughly 88% of them singletons.

The chain is built from TRBV7-8 and TRBJ2-1; TRBD2 agrees at 14 bases. Sequencing was done on a sample of peripheral blood. The receptor comes from a woman in her twenties or thirties with COVID-19, enrolled during active disease. CDR3 protein: CASSLAAGTSGSGAFF. The CDR3 DNA sequence: TGTGCCAGCAGCTTAGCGGCGGGGACTAGCGGGAGTGGGGCGTTCTTC. Full variable domain (missing parts from reference TRBV7-8 and TRBJ2-1): GAGVSQSPRYKVAKRGQDVALRCDPISGHVSLFWYQQALGQGPEFLTYFQNEAQLDKSGLPSDRFFAERPEGSVSTLKIQRTQQEDSAVYLCASSLAAGTSGSGAFFGPGTRLTVL.